Listed here are 18 T cell receptor beta chains from one sample, sequenced in a study of blood T cell repertoires in COVID-19. Profiled with immunoSEQ multiplex PCR; TCRdb holds only in-frame clones, not every one. Of around 21,000 clones listed, roughly 83% are singletons. Sequenced sample: peripheral blood. Source of these receptors: a middle-aged man with acute or convalescent COVID-19.

This clone was counted a few times. The chain couples TRBV11-3 to TRBJ2-3; 10 bases are a match to TRBD2. The CDR3 length is 15 residues. Germline-derived CDR1 and CDR2 are SGHNT and YENEEA. The junction had 2 bases not matched to a gene; V was cut back by 4 bases and J by 1 base. CDR3 DNA sequence: TGTGCCAGCAGCTCTGGGACTAGCGGCACAGATACGCAGTATTTT. The encoded protein is CASSSGTSGTDTQYF.

The V and J genes are TRBV12-5 and TRBJ2-2; 10 bases match TRBD1. Germline V gene lookup returns CDR1 LGHNT and CDR2 FRNRAP. V lost 7 bases to trimming and J lost 4 bases; unmatched junction nucleotides: 12. The CDR3 loop spans 17 amino acids. DNA for the CDR3: TGTGCTAGTGTCTCCAACGGCGGGACAGGGGTCACCGGGGAGCTGTTTTTT. Its protein is CASVSNGGTGVTGELFF.

J is TRBJ1-6 and V is TRBV9; 7 positions agree with TRBD1. The V gene's germline CDR1 is SGDLS and CDR2 YYNGEE. This CDR3 comprises 18 residues. Germline trimming cut 4 bases from V and 7 bases from J; bases unmatched to any gene: 17. The CDR3 sequence is CASSPYGRGQSRNSPLHF. The CDR3 DNA sequence: TGTGCCAGCAGCCCTTACGGGAGGGGGCAGTCTCGGAATTCACCCCTCCACTTT.

Here the CDR3 DNA reads TGTGCCAGCTCACCCGGGGCGACAGGGGGCGCGGCTCAGCCCCAGCATTTT. Residues: CASSPGATGGAAQPQHF. The chain has TRBV18 and TRBJ1-5; 10 bases fit TRBD1. From germline, CDR1 is KGHSH and CDR2 LQKENI. The CDR3 has 17 amino acids. After removal of 3 bases from V and 6 bases from J, the junction contained 11 bases not matched to a gene.

This clone was picked up one time. This chain connects TRBV6-5 to TRBJ2-1, with unresolved D. The V end was cut by 6 bases, the J end by 7 bases, with 7 bases between. Germline V gives CDR1 MNHEY, CDR2 SVGAGI. CDR3 size: 11 residues. In DNA form, the CDR3 reads TGTGCCAGCAGCACCAGTAATGAGCAGTTCTTC. Translated, it gives CASSTSNEQFF.

V and J are TRBV2 and TRBJ2-7, with D maybe TRBD2 (6 bases). The CDR3 spans 12 residues. Trimming removed 8 bases at V and 3 bases at J, with 11 bases between. Germline V gene sequence: CDR1 SNHLY, CDR2 FYNNEI. CDR3 DNA: TGTGCCAGCGGGGACGGGGGCTACGAGCAGTACTTC. It specifies CASGDGGYEQYF.

The chain employs TRBV16 and TRBJ1-4, with D possibly TRBD1 on 5 matching bases. Trimming shortened V by 0 bases and J by 0 bases, and 11 bases separated the two germline ends. Germline loops: CDR1 KGHSY, CDR2 FQNENV. The CDR3 spans 17 residues. In DNA, the CDR3 is TGTGCCAGCAGCCAATCGATCGGACATGCAACTAATGAAAAACTGTTTTTT. This translates into CASSQSIGHATNEKLFF.

This chain joins TRBV19 and TRBJ2-6; tentatively, D is TRBD2 (6 bases). The germline V gene has CDR1 LNHDA and CDR2 SQIVND (reference sequence). There are 18 residues in the CDR3. Trimming removed 1 base from V and 1 base from J, with 14 bases in between. CDR3 sequence reads: CASSIGRGTGSGANVLTF. CDR3 coding DNA: TGTGCCAGTAGTATAGGTCGGGGGACGGGTTCTGGGGCCAACGTCCTGACTTTC.

In DNA, the CDR3 is TGTGCCAGCAGTGATAAGAAGACAGGGAGGATAGCTATACAGCTGTTTTTT. Protein product: CASSDKKTGRIAIQLFF. V and J are TRBV2 and TRBJ2-2, with a tentative D call TRBD1 (7 bases). The CDR3 totals 17 residues. Trimming removed 3 bases at V and 12 bases at J, with 26 bases between. CDR1 and CDR2 (germline): SNHLY, FYNNEI.

The V gene is TRBV19, the J gene TRBJ1-2; 8 bases are a match to TRBD1. Germline V gives CDR1 LNHDA, CDR2 SQIVND (reference sequence). The CDR3 contains 12 residues. V trimming: 7 bases; J trimming: 3 bases; junction bases outside the gene matches: 1. This chain's CDR3 is CASTRGHYGYTF. As DNA, the CDR3 is TGTGCCAGTACCAGGGGGCACTATGGCTACACCTTC.

The rearrangement links TRBV5-4 to TRBJ1-4, with D perhaps TRBD1 (5 bases). V lost 5 bases to trimming and J lost 0 bases, with 8 bases between them. This CDR3 is built from 14 residues. CDR1 SGHNT and CDR2 YYREEE come from the germline V gene (reference sequence). CDR3 amino acids: CASRDSATNEKLFF. The CDR3 DNA reads as TGTGCCAGCAGAGACAGTGCAACTAATGAAAAACTGTTTTTT.

This clone has more than one count but fewer than ten. The gene calls are TRBV5-4 and TRBJ1-2; no clear D. The V end lost 1 base, the J end lost 2 bases, and 6 bases lay between the germline ends. CDR3 size: 13 residues. CDR1 and CDR2 (germline): SGHNT, YYREEE (reference sequence). The DNA for the CDR3 is TGTGCCAGCAGCTTGCTAAGAAACTATGGCTACACCTTC. Encoded protein: CASSLLRNYGYTF.

The chain joins TRBV11-1 to TRBJ2-7, with TRBD1 matching 8 bases. V was clipped by 4 bases and J by 5 bases; unmatched bases: 4. The CDR3 is made up of 13 amino acids. Germline V lookup: CDR1 SGHAT, CDR2 FQDESV (reference sequence). Here the CDR3 reads CASSWTGSHEQYF. The CDR3 DNA reads TGTGCCAGCAGCTGGACAGGGAGCCACGAGCAGTACTTC. The full variable domain, in which reference TRBV11-1 and TRBJ2-7 provide the parts outside the CDR3, is EAEVAQSPRYKITEKSQAVAFWCDPISGHATLYWYRQILGQGPELLVQFQDESVVDDSQLPKDRFSAERLKGVDSTLKIQPAELGDSAMYLCASSWTGSHEQYFGPGTRLTVT.

This clone appeared a few times. The chain links TRBV10-3 to TRBJ2-3, with unresolved D. Deletions cut 8 bases from V and 2 bases from J, with 8 bases between. The V gene's germline CDR1 is ENHRY and CDR2 SYGVKD. The CDR3 loop spans 12 amino acids. CDR3 sequence reads: CAIGPYTDTQYF. The DNA for the CDR3 is TGTGCCATCGGGCCCTACACAGATACGCAGTATTTT.

The CDR3 region has the DNA TGTGCCTGGACCACCTCAGGGGGGCTTCAGCCCCAGCATTTT. The encoded protein is CAWTTSGGLQPQHF. The rearrangement uses TRBV30 and TRBJ1-5, with 7 bases that match TRBD1. The CDR3 is 14 amino acids. The ends lost 4 bases at V and 6 bases at J; junction bases unmatched: 9. The germline gives CDR1 GTSNPN, CDR2 SVGIG (reference sequence).

J is TRBJ1-1 and V is TRBV5-6; 10 bases are shared with TRBD1. Losses at the gene ends were 4 bases for V and 7 bases for J; bases not matched to a gene: 10. The CDR3 loop spans 15 amino acids. The germline V gene has CDR1 SGHDT and CDR2 YYEEEE. CDR3 DNA: TGTGCCAGCAGCCCCTACTGGACAGGGGGTCTTGAAGCTTTCTTT. It is translated as CASSPYWTGGLEAFF.

The V call is TRBV3-1 (or the pseudogene TRBV3-2), the J call TRBJ2-3; D possibly corresponds to TRBD2 (6 bases). V gave up 0 bases and J gave up 1 base, with 14 bases separating them. The CDR3 has 17 amino acids. Looked up from germline, CDR1 is LGHDT and CDR2 is YNNKEL (reference sequence). The CDR3 here is CASSQDRRRGGTDTQYF. Here the CDR3 DNA reads TGTGCCAGCAGCCAAGATAGGCGGCGGGGCGGCACAGATACGCAGTATTTT.

The chain uses TRBV3-1 (or the pseudogene TRBV3-2) and TRBJ2-7; the match to TRBD2 covers 9 bases. Germline CDR1 and CDR2: LGHDT and YNNKEL (reference sequence). The CDR3 is made up of 15 amino acids. Losses at the gene ends were 4 bases for V and 7 bases for J; bases not matched to a gene: 11. For the CDR3, the DNA is TGTGCCAGCAGCCCCAGAACTAGCGGGTTGCGGGAGCAGTACTTC. Translated, it gives CASSPRTSGLREQYF.